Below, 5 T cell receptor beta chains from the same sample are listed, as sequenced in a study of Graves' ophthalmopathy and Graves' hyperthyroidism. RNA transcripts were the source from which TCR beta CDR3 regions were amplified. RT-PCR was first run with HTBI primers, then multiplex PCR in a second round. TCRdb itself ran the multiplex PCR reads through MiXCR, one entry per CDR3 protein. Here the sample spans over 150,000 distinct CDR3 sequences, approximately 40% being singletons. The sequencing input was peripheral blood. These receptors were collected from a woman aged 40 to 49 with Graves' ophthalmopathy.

The CDR3 DNA sequence: TGTGCCAGCAGTTACGTGCAGTCAATATACTCTCAGCCCCAGCATTTT. Amino acids: CASSYVQSIYSQPQHF. The chain uses TRBV6-5 and TRBJ1-5; D call uncertain. The V gene lost 2 bases and the J gene lost 6 bases, with 17 bases spanning the gap. The CDR3 has 16 amino acids. The V gene's germline CDR1 is MNHEY and CDR2 SVGAGI.

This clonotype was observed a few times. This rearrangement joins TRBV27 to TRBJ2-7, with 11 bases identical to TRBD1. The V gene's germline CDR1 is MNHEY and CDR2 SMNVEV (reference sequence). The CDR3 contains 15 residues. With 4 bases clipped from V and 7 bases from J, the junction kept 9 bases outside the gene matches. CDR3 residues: CASSSTTGTGGEQYF. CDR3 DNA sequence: TGTGCCAGCAGTTCGACAACCGGGACAGGGGGTGAGCAGTACTTC.

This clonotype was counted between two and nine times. The CDR3 DNA is TGTGCCAGCAGTTACTACGCCACCACGGGGACCCAGTACTTC. Residues: CASSYYATTGTQYF. This chain joins TRBV6-5 and TRBJ2-5; D is unclear. Deletions cut 1 base from V and 7 bases from J, with 13 bases between. Germline V gene data show CDR1 as MNHEY and CDR2 as SVGAGI. The CDR3 consists of 14 residues.

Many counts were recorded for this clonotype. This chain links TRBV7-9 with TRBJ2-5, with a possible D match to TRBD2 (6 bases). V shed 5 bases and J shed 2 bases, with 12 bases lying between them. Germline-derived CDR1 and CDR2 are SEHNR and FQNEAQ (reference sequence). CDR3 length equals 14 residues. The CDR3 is CASSPHGGQETQYF. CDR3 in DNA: TGTGCCAGCAGCCCTCATGGGGGGCAAGAGACCCAGTACTTC.

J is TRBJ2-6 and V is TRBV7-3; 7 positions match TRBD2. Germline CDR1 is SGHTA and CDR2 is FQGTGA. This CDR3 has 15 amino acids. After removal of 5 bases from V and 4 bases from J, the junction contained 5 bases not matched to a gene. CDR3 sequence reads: CASSDGGDGANVLTF. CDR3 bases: TGTGCCAGCAGCGATGGGGGGGACGGGGCCAACGTCCTGACTTTC.